This T cell receptor beta chain was captured by sequencing in a study of T-cell memory formation after mild COVID-19. Study-wide points: Day 15 to 85 contracting clones showed balanced CD4/CD8; day 15 to 37 expanders favored CD4+. Contracting CD4+ clones sat mainly in CM and EM; CD8+ in EMRA. In second-wave clones peaking day 37, SARS-CoV-2 specificity remained unconfirmed.

MiXCR, run by TCRdb on the 5' RACE reads, gives a single entry per CDR3 protein. The sample carries approximately 570,000 distinct CDR3 sequences, more than 15% recorded once. On this clonotype itself: The antigen is undetermined.

V lost 7 bases, J lost 5 bases, and 31 bases lay in between. This CDR3 has 19 amino acids. CDR1 MGHDK and CDR2 SYGVNS come from the germline V gene. The rearrangement uses TRBV25-1 and TRBJ2-3, with TRBD2 as a possible D gene (6 bases). What was sequenced was PBMCs or a T cell subset sorted from them (not recorded which). This clonotype originated in an adult woman who had mild COVID-19 (a few samples of this study predate the infection). Cell type and time point are not known. CDR3 amino acids: CASTGVVSLGGRLKDTQYF. The CDR3 nucleotides are TGTGCCAGCACCGGAGTGGTGTCTCTGGGAGGCCGCCTAAAAGATACGCAGTATTTT.